This record looks at one T cell receptor (beta chain) sequence and its context. This entry is derived from a study of T and B cells in COVID-19 patients. Study-wide background: Blood was sampled from COVID-19 patients who were either actively infected or recovered.

Blood genomic DNA input for TRB amplification was about 240-550 ng. Multiplex PCR with BIOMED2 TRB-A/B primer pools amplified TRB rearrangements. TCRdb processed the multiplex PCR reads anew with MiXCR; each CDR3 protein has one entry. Altogether 7,000 to 8,500 distinct CDR3 sequences are present, roughly 24% being singletons, with the ten largest covering around 6.4%. V lost 2 bases and J 4 bases, leaving 11 bases between the germline ends. Germline loops: CDR1 MDHEN, CDR2 SYDVKM. The CDR3 totals 14 residues. The genes are TRBV28 and TRBJ1-2; D is unresolved. The source of this sequence is a human donor who had recovered from COVID-19. Sample: blood. The CDR3 DNA reads as TGTGCCAGCAGTTTACGTCGACAATCCTATGGCTACACCTTC. Residues: CASSLRRQSYGYTF.